These 14 T cell receptor beta chains share one sample of origin, sequenced in a study of shared clonotypes between healthy human individuals. It was CD45RO-negative cells, positively selected for CCR7, that made up naive CD8 cells, with terminally differentiated effector memory CD45RA+ cells excluded. Assay used: immunoSEQ multiplex PCR; TCRdb lists only in-frame clones, some missing. The table records about 2.1 million clones, 93% of them present only once. Sequenced material: naive CD8+ T cells from PBMCs. These receptors all stem from a man aged 18 to 29 in good health. Some clones in this sample may be carry-over from other donors' samples.

This clone was recorded once. This CDR3 is CATSRVSGSRETQYF. The CDR3 coding sequence is TGTGCCACCAGCAGAGTTAGCGGGAGTAGGGAGACCCAGTACTTC. The rearrangement links TRBV15 to TRBJ2-5; 9 bases align to TRBD2. The germline CDR1 and CDR2 sequences are LNHNV and YYDKDF (reference sequence). The junction had 5 bases not matched to a gene; V was cut back by 1 base and J by 5 bases. This CDR3 has 15 amino acids.

The J gene is TRBJ2-7, the V gene TRBV9; TRBD1 agrees at 10 bases. The V gene's germline CDR1 is SGDLS and CDR2 YYNGEE. The CDR3 totals 15 residues. V gave up 3 bases and J gave up 6 bases; unmatched junction bases: 9. CDR3 protein: CASSAGTGVPSEQYF. The CDR3 DNA reads as TGTGCCAGCAGCGCGGGGACAGGGGTTCCCTCCGAGCAGTACTTC. The full variable domain, in which reference TRBV9 and TRBJ2-7 provide the parts outside the CDR3, is DSGVTQTPKHLITATGQRVTLRCSPRSGDLSVYWYQQSLDQGLQFLIQYYNGEERAKGNILERFSAQQFPDLHSELNLSSLELGDSALYFCASSAGTGVPSEQYFGPGTRLTVT.

This sequence joins TRBV7-6 and TRBJ2-2; D unclear. The CDR3 is 13 amino acids. Per germline, CDR1 SGHVS and CDR2 FNYEAQ. Trimming shortened V by 5 bases and J by 6 bases, and 10 bases separated the two germline ends. CDR3 sequence: CASSPTVSGELFF. CDR3 in DNA: TGTGCCAGCAGCCCCACGGTTTCCGGGGAGCTGTTTTTT. Supplemented by reference TRBV7-6 and TRBJ2-2, the full variable domain reads GAGVSQSPRYKVTKRGQDVALRCDPISGHVSLYWYRQALGQGPEFLTYFNYEAQQDKSGLPNDRFSAERPEGSISTLTIQRTEQRDSAMYRCASSPTVSGELFFGEGSRLTVL.

In this sample, this clone turned up once. The V gene is TRBV9, the J gene TRBJ2-1, with D hard to call. The CDR3 covers 13 residues. Between the trimmed V and J ends, which lost 0 bases and 9 bases, there was a span of 10 bases. Germline CDR1 SGDLS, CDR2 YYNGEE. The CDR3 protein is CASSVAGYGEQFF. The CDR3 DNA follows: TGTGCCAGCAGCGTAGCCGGGTACGGTGAGCAGTTCTTC.

This chain connects TRBV12-5 to TRBJ2-3; 7 bases line up with TRBD2. CDR3 length: 16 residues. Trimming took 1 base from V and 1 from J; bases not matched to a gene: 5. From germline, CDR1 is LGHNT and CDR2 FRNRAP. In nucleotides, the CDR3 is TGTGCTAGTGGTTTGGACCTTACTAGCGGCACAGATACGCAGTATTTT. This translates into CASGLDLTSGTDTQYF.

A word on this clone: Other nucleotide sequences in the sample specify the same CDR3. The rearrangement links TRBV11-2 to TRBJ2-7, with unresolved D. The germline CDR1 and CDR2 sequences are SGHAT and FQNNGV. The length of the CDR3 is 12 residues. Deletions cut 3 bases from V and 3 bases from J, with 6 bases between. The CDR3 reads CASSFVSYEQYF. DNA of the CDR3: TGTGCCAGCAGCTTTGTGAGCTACGAGCAGTACTTC.

The chain recombines TRBV11-2 with TRBJ2-7; 7 positions agree with TRBD1. The CDR3 extends over 14 amino acids. The germline CDR1 and CDR2 sequences are SGHAT and FQNNGV. Trimming removed 4 bases from V and 2 bases from J; junction bases left unmatched: 5. CDR3 nucleotide sequence: TGTGCCAGCAGCTCCGGGACAGTCCCCTACGAGCAGTACTTC. Encoded protein: CASSSGTVPYEQYF.

This sequence joins TRBV10-2 and TRBJ2-7; D unclear. With 8 bases removed from V and 0 bases from J, the gap between germline ends came to 11 bases. Germline V gene sequence: CDR1 WSHSY, CDR2 SAAADI. The CDR3 consists of 13 residues. CDR3 amino acids: CASPSRHSYEQYF. The CDR3 bases are TGCGCCAGCCCCTCCCGCCACTCCTACGAGCAGTACTTC.

This sequence joins TRBV5-8 and TRBJ2-7; tentative D call: TRBD1 (5 bases). This CDR3 has 15 amino acids. V was cut by 5 bases and J by 5 bases, with 20 bases left in between. Germline CDR1 and CDR2: SGHTS and YDEGEE. DNA for the CDR3: TGTGCCAGCAGGCCCCAGGGATATCGGTTCGACGAGCAGTACTTC. Its translation is CASRPQGYRFDEQYF. Using reference TRBV5-8 and TRBJ2-7 for the parts outside the CDR3, the full variable domain is EAGVTQSPTHLIKTRGQQATLRCSPISGHTSVYWYQQALGLGLQFLLWYDEGEERNRGNFPPRFSGRQFPNYSSELNVNALELEDSALYLCASRPQGYRFDEQYFGPGTRLTVT.

The rearrangement uses TRBV6-5 and TRBJ2-5, with D perhaps matching TRBD2 (5 bases). CDR1 is MNHEY, CDR2 SVGAGI, per germline. This CDR3 comprises 15 residues. Trimming pared 5 bases from V and 5 bases from J, leaving 18 bases between. The CDR3 is CASSALGSGGETQYF. The CDR3 DNA sequence: TGTGCCAGCAGTGCCCTCGGTTCGGGCGGGGAGACCCAGTACTTC.

The chain is built from TRBV27 and TRBJ1-2; 7 bases are a match to TRBD1. Germline V gene lookup returns CDR1 MNHEY and CDR2 SMNVEV (reference sequence). V lost 8 bases to trimming and J lost 3 bases; unmatched junction nucleotides: 12. The CDR3 is 15 residues long. The CDR3 DNA is TGTGCCAGCTCTAAAGTGGGAACAGGGGACTATGGCTACACCTTC. Encoded protein: CASSKVGTGDYGYTF.

This chain joins TRBV7-2 and TRBJ1-3; no clear D gene. The CDR3 has 15 amino acids. Germline assignment: CDR1 SGHTA and CDR2 FQGNSA. Trimming pared 1 base from V and 2 bases from J, leaving 9 bases between. The CDR3 DNA is TGTGCCAGCAGCTTAGGAGTCGGAGCTGGAAACACCATATATTTT. Its protein is CASSLGVGAGNTIYF.

Comments on this clone: The sample holds other DNA sequences that translate to the same CDR3. The rearrangement uses TRBV11-2 and TRBJ1-1, with 8 bases fitting TRBD1. The CDR3 is 14 amino acids. Germline V gene lookup returns CDR1 SGHAT and CDR2 FQNNGV. Losses at the gene ends were 5 bases for V and 1 base for J; bases not matched to a gene: 3. The CDR3 spells CASSPGTGNTEAFF. Here the CDR3 DNA reads TGTGCCAGCAGCCCGGGGACAGGGAACACTGAAGCTTTCTTT.

The rearrangement uses TRBV7-3 and TRBJ2-1; 11 nucleotides align to TRBD2. V shed 6 bases, J shed 4 bases, and the junction held 5 bases outside the gene matches. The CDR3 extends over 15 amino acids. Germline lookup yields CDR1 SGHTA and CDR2 FQGTGA. The DNA for the CDR3 is TGTGCCAGCAGTGAACTAGCGGGAGTTTACAATGAGCAGTTCTTC. Its translation is CASSELAGVYNEQFF.